What follows are 27 T cell receptor beta chains derived from one specimen sequenced in a study of blood T cell repertoires in COVID-19. Libraries were prepared by immunoSEQ multiplex PCR; TCRdb keeps only in-frame clonotypes and omits some of them. Of approximately 200,000 clones detected, about 85% appear once; the ten largest clones hold less than 14%. Sequencing used PBMCs or T cells enriched from blood (not recorded which). The receptors were gathered from a man aged 25-45 years who had recovered from COVID-19.

CDR3 residues: CASSAGLAGVETQYF. As DNA, the CDR3 is TGTGCCAGCAGCGCCGGACTAGCGGGGGTGGAGACCCAGTACTTC. The chain joins TRBV5-5 to TRBJ2-5; TRBD2 matches 13 bases. The CDR3 loop spans 15 amino acids. Germline CDR1 reads SGHKS; CDR2 reads YYEKEE (reference sequence). With V trimmed by 4 bases and J by 5 bases, 5 bases remained unmatched.

As regards this clone: This sample also contains other DNA sequences that code for the same CDR3. J is TRBJ1-6 and V is TRBV10-3, with 9 bases identical to TRBD1. The germline gives CDR1 ENHRY, CDR2 SYGVKD. There are 14 residues in the CDR3. V dropped 6 bases and J dropped 7; count of bases not matched to a gene: 4. The CDR3, as DNA: TGTGCCATCAGGGAGGGACAGGGAAATTCACCCCTCCACTTT. This translates into CAIREGQGNSPLHF.

The chain joins TRBV10-3 to TRBJ2-7, with a possible D match to TRBD2 (6 bases). This CDR3 is built from 12 residues. V was clipped by 10 bases and J by 1 base, with 11 bases between them. Germline CDR1 ENHRY, CDR2 SYGVKD. The CDR3: CATSGVSYEQYF. CDR3 nucleotides: TGTGCCACCTCGGGGGTTTCCTACGAGCAGTACTTC.

A note on this clone: The same CDR3 arises from other DNA sequences in this sample as well. V and J are TRBV3-1 (or the pseudogene TRBV3-2) and TRBJ1-5; 8 nucleotides align to TRBD1. The germline V gene has CDR1 LGHDT and CDR2 YNNKEL (reference sequence). The CDR3 length is 14 residues. V lost 1 base and J lost 7; bases outside the gene matches: 3. CDR3 region: CASSQGTGNQPQHF. The CDR3, as DNA: TGTGCCAGCAGCCAAGGGACAGGGAACCAGCCCCAGCATTTT.

This chain uses TRBV30 with TRBJ2-6; 7 bases align to TRBD1. Unmatched junction bases numbered 10, after V lost 0 bases and J lost 2 bases. CDR1 and CDR2 from the germline V gene are GTSNPN and SVGIG (reference sequence). This CDR3 contains 18 residues. Here the CDR3 reads CAWSVPTGRSTGANVLTF. CDR3 coding DNA: TGTGCCTGGAGTGTACCGACAGGGCGAAGTACTGGGGCCAACGTCCTGACTTTC.

The V call is TRBV11-1, the J call TRBJ1-2, with 8 bases identical to TRBD1. V shed 5 bases and J 6 bases; nucleotides not matched to a gene: 8. The CDR3 consists of 14 residues. The germline V gene encodes CDR1 SGHAT and CDR2 FQDESV (reference sequence). The CDR3 coding sequence is TGTGCCAGCAGCCAGACACCGACAGGGGATGGCTACACCTTC. It is translated as CASSQTPTGDGYTF.

This clone occurred once. The V and J genes are TRBV24-1 and TRBJ2-5; 7 nucleotides line up with TRBD2. Germline V gives CDR1 KGHDR, CDR2 SFDVKD. V gave up 5 bases and J gave up 2 bases; unmatched junction bases: 13. This CDR3 has 17 amino acids. The CDR3 sequence: CATSVPPGSGEQETQYF. CDR3 sequence (DNA): TGTGCCACCAGTGTCCCGCCCGGGAGCGGGGAACAAGAGACCCAGTACTTC.

The CDR3 here is CASSTGGDGNTIYF. CDR3 bases: TGTGCCAGTTCTACAGGGGGCGACGGAAACACCATATATTTT. The chain is built from TRBV19 and TRBJ1-3; 9 bases agree with TRBD1. The CDR3 extends over 14 amino acids. With V trimmed by 8 bases and J by 4 bases, 6 bases remained unmatched. Germline CDR1 reads LNHDA; CDR2 reads SQIVND (reference sequence).

The V call is TRBV4-3, the J call TRBJ1-1; 7 bases are a match to TRBD1. V shed 2 bases, J shed 3 bases, and the junction held 6 bases outside the gene matches. This CDR3 is built from 15 residues. Germline CDR1 is LGHNA and CDR2 is YSLEER. The CDR3 loop is CASSQRQGIYTEAFF. In DNA form, the CDR3 reads TGCGCCAGCAGCCAACGACAGGGAATATACACTGAAGCTTTCTTT.

In its sample, this clone was seen a few times. At the DNA level, this CDR3 is encoded by other sequences in the same sample as well. This sequence joins TRBV7-6 and TRBJ2-2; the match to TRBD2 covers 7 bases. The CDR3 length is 15 residues. J was trimmed by 5 bases and V by 0 bases; bases with no gene match: 3. CDR1 is SGHVS and CDR2 is FNYEAQ in the germline V gene. The CDR3 DNA is TGTGCCAGCAGCTTAGCCGGGGGGTATACCGGGGAGCTGTTTTTT. It yields the protein CASSLAGGYTGELFF.

A few counts support this clone. The gene calls are TRBV4-2 and TRBJ2-5; 8 nucleotides line up with TRBD2. CDR3 length: 16 residues. Germline values: CDR1 LGHNA, CDR2 YNFKEQ. With 0 bases clipped from V and 6 bases from J, the junction kept 9 bases outside the gene matches. In DNA, the CDR3 is TGTGCCAGCAGCCAAGAAGGGGTAGTAGCGGGACAGACCCAGTACTTC. The encoded protein is CASSQEGVVAGQTQYF.

The CDR3 region is CASSGTSSTDTQYF. CDR3 sequence (DNA): TGTGCCAGCAGTGGCACATCTAGCACAGATACGCAGTATTTT. This chain uses TRBV2 with TRBJ2-3; no reliable D call. This CDR3 comprises 14 residues. Trimming pared 4 bases from V and 0 bases from J, leaving 8 bases between. The V gene's germline CDR1 is SNHLY and CDR2 FYNNEI.

The rearrangement uses TRBV7-2 and TRBJ2-1; TRBD2 is a possible D gene (7 bases). From germline, CDR1 is SGHTA and CDR2 FQGNSA. Between the trimmed V and J ends, which lost 4 bases and 4 bases, there was a span of 20 bases. The length of the CDR3 is 17 residues. The CDR3 reads CASSSQGGAGKYNEQFF. DNA for the CDR3: TGTGCCAGCAGCTCCCAAGGGGGAGCGGGGAAATACAATGAGCAGTTCTTC.

The genes are TRBV6-2 or TRBV6-3 and TRBJ2-7, with 8 bases aligning to TRBD1. Germline assignment: CDR1 MNHEY and CDR2 SVGEGT. This CDR3 has 16 amino acids. The V and J ends lost 5 bases and 1 base, in that order; junction bases with no gene match: 10. The CDR3 sequence is CASSPFLTGVSYEQYF. The CDR3 DNA is TGTGCCAGCAGTCCCTTTTTGACAGGGGTATCCTACGAGCAGTACTTC.

The CDR3 region is CASSRPVEGDTQYF. The DNA of the CDR3 is TGTGCCAGCAGCCGACCCGTCGAGGGAGATACGCAGTATTTT. The gene calls are TRBV4-2 and TRBJ2-3, with a possible D match to TRBD2 (5 bases). Germline V lookup: CDR1 LGHNA, CDR2 YNFKEQ. The ends were cut back, 4 bases at V and 5 bases at J, with 13 bases in the middle. CDR3 length: 14 amino acids.

CDR3 region: CASNLQGMKGEKLFF. The CDR3 DNA sequence: TGTGCCAGCAATCTACAGGGTATGAAAGGGGAAAAACTGTTTTTT. The genes are TRBV2 and TRBJ1-4; tentative D call: TRBD1 (6 bases). This CDR3 has 15 residues. Germline values: CDR1 SNHLY, CDR2 FYNNEI. V gave up 7 bases and J gave up 8 bases, with 20 bases separating them.

This chain links TRBV19 with TRBJ2-7; no clear D. This CDR3 spans 14 amino acids. V was cut by 1 base and J by 3 bases, with 10 bases left in between. Germline V gene data show CDR1 as LNHDA and CDR2 as SQIVND (reference sequence). DNA for the CDR3: TGTGCCAGTAGTATAGGTTGGCGGAACTACGAGCAGTACTTC. It codes for CASSIGWRNYEQYF.

This clone was seen a single time. The chain has TRBV19 and TRBJ1-5, with 7 bases aligning to TRBD1. The CDR3 has 12 amino acids. Germline V CDR1 and CDR2: LNHDA, SQIVND (reference sequence). J was trimmed by 9 bases and V by 6 bases; bases with no gene match: 5. CDR3 loop: CASSPRDRPQHF. The CDR3 DNA reads TGTGCCAGTAGCCCTCGGGACAGGCCCCAGCATTTT.

This clone was observed once. The chain links TRBV7-2 to TRBJ1-2; no clear D. The CDR3 loop spans 13 amino acids. The V gene lost 2 bases and the J gene lost 6 bases, with 10 bases spanning the gap. The germline gives CDR1 SGHTA, CDR2 FQGNSA. CDR3 DNA: TGTGCCAGCAGCTTATTTCGGGAGAATGGCTACACCTTC. It translates to CASSLFRENGYTF.

The gene calls are TRBV4-2 and TRBJ1-2; 8 bases are a match to TRBD1. The CDR3 length is 15 residues. V lost 7 bases to trimming and J lost 8 bases; unmatched junction nucleotides: 15. In germline, CDR1 is LGHNA, CDR2 YNFKEQ. The DNA for the CDR3 is TGTGCCAGCATCGAACAGGGGGGCCTCCCAGCCGGCTACACCTTC. This codes for CASIEQGGLPAGYTF.

The J gene is TRBJ2-3, the V gene TRBV19, with D possibly being TRBD2 (5 bases). V lost 5 bases and J lost 11, with 23 bases in between. The germline gives CDR1 LNHDA, CDR2 SQIVND (reference sequence). The CDR3 extends over 15 amino acids. Here the CDR3 reads CASSPLGSRRVEQYF. The CDR3 DNA follows: TGTGCCAGTAGTCCACTAGGATCGCGAAGGGTCGAGCAGTATTTT.

The chain uses TRBV28 and TRBJ1-4; 7 bases are shared with TRBD1. The CDR3 sequence is 16 residues long. After removal of 1 base from V and 7 bases from J, the junction contained 9 bases not matched to a gene. The germline V gene encodes CDR1 MDHEN and CDR2 SYDVKM. CDR3: CASSLFGQAIREKLFF. CDR3 bases: TGTGCCAGCAGTTTATTCGGACAGGCGATTCGTGAAAAACTGTTTTTT.

This chain joins TRBV5-1 and TRBJ2-7; D is possibly TRBD2 (5 bases). The CDR3 has 16 amino acids. Germline V gene data show CDR1 as SGHRS and CDR2 as YFSETQ. The V gene lost 4 bases and the J gene lost 3 bases, with 20 bases spanning the gap. CDR3 amino acids: CASSPPEAEGRYEQYF. DNA for the CDR3: TGCGCCAGCAGCCCACCGGAGGCAGAAGGACGCTACGAGCAGTACTTC.

The V and J genes are TRBV7-8 and TRBJ1-4; D remains unclear. The CDR3 consists of 15 residues. V lost 1 base, J lost 3 bases, and 9 bases lay in between. CDR1 SGHVS and CDR2 FQNEAQ come from the germline V gene. CDR3 protein: CASSLVDSSNEKLFF. CDR3 bases: TGTGCCAGCAGCTTAGTGGACTCTTCTAATGAAAAACTGTTTTTT.

This clone was seen a handful of times. The chain couples TRBV11-2 to TRBJ2-2, with 7 bases identical to TRBD2. CDR1 is SGHAT and CDR2 is FQNNGV in the germline V gene. The CDR3 spans 15 residues. The trim removed 5 bases at V and 5 bases at J, leaving 8 bases unmatched. Here the CDR3 DNA reads TGTGCCAGCAGCCCAGCGGGGCAGAGGACCGGGGAGCTGTTTTTT. Translation: CASSPAGQRTGELFF.

There are a few counts of this clone. This chain joins TRBV9 and TRBJ1-4; TRBD1 might be the D (6 bases). CDR1 is SGDLS, CDR2 YYNGEE, per germline. This CDR3 is 15 amino acids long. Trimming removed 3 bases from V and 1 base from J, with 10 bases in between. The CDR3 loop is CASSAGQLTNEKLFF. CDR3 bases: TGTGCCAGCAGCGCAGGACAGTTAACTAATGAAAAACTGTTTTTT.

The rearrangement joins TRBV7-9 to TRBJ2-2; 9 bases are a match to TRBD1. CDR1 and CDR2 from the germline V gene are SEHNR and FQNEAQ (reference sequence). This CDR3 is built from 15 residues. V gave up 7 bases and J gave up 7 bases; unmatched junction bases: 10. The CDR3 DNA reads TGTGCCAGCACCTCGACAGGGGGTAATGGCGGGGAGCTGTTTTTT. Amino acid sequence: CASTSTGGNGGELFF.